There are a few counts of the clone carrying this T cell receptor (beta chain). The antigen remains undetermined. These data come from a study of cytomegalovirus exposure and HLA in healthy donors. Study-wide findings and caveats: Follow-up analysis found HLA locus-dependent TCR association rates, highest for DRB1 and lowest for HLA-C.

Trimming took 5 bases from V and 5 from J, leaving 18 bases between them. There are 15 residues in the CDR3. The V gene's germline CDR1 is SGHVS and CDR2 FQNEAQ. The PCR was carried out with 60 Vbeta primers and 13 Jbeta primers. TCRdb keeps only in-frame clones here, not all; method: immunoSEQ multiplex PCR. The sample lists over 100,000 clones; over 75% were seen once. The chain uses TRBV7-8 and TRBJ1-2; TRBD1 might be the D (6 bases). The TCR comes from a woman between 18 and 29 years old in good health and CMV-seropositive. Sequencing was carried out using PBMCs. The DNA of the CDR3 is TGTGCCAGCAGCCCCTTACAGGGATTTGGTTATGGCTACACCTTC. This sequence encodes CASSPLQGFGYGYTF.